This record covers a single TCR beta chain. Its antigen is currently unknown. Assay used: immunoSEQ multiplex PCR; TCRdb lists only in-frame clones, some missing. The data hold roughly 73,000 clones, with over 75% observed a single time. The record originates from a study of graft-versus-host responses after intestinal transplantation. The germline V gene encodes CDR1 MNHEY and CDR2 SMNVEV (reference sequence). The CDR3 length is 16 residues. V shed 4 bases, J shed 3 bases, and the junction held 10 bases outside the gene matches. This specimen was unstimulated CD8+ T cells sorted from spleen or lymph node cells, taken before transplant. V usage is TRBV27 and J usage is TRBJ2-7; 9 bases are a match to TRBD2. The origin of this receptor is a human donor who was the organ donor for an intestinal transplant. CDR3 DNA: TGTGCCAGCAGTTCCCTGTTAGCTAGCGGGATCTACGAGCAGTACTTC. It translates to CASSSLLASGIYEQYF.